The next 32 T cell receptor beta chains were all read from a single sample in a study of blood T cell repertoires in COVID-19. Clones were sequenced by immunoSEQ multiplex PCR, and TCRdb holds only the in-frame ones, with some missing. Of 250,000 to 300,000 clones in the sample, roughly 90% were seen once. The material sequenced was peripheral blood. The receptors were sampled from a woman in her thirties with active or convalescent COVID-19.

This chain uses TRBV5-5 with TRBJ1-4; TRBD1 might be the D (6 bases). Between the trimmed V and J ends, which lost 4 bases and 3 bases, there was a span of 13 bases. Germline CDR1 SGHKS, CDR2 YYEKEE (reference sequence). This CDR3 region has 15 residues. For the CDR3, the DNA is TGTGCCAGCAGCCCAGGGACACGCGCTAATGAAAAACTGTTTTTT. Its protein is CASSPGTRANEKLFF.

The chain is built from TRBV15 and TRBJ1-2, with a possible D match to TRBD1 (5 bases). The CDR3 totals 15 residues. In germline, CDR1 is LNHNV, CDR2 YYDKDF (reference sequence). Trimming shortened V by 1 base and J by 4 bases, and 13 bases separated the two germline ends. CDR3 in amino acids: CATSRGGTSFYGYTF. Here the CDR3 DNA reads TGTGCCACCAGCAGAGGGGGGACTTCCTTCTATGGCTACACCTTC.

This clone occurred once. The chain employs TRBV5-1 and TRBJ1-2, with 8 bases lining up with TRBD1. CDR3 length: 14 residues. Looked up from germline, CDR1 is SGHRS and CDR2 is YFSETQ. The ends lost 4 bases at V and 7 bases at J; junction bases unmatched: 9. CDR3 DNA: TGCGCCAGCAGCCTCGCGACAGGGGATGGTGGCTACACCTTC. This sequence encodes CASSLATGDGGYTF.

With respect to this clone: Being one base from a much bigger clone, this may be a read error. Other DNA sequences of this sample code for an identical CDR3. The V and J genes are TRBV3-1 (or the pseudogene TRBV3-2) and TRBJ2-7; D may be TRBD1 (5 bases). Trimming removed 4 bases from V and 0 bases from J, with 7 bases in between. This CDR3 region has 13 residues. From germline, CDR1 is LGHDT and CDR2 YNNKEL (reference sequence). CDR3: CASSRQGSYEQYF. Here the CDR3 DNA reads TGTGCCAGCAGCCGGCAGGGCTCCTACGAGCAGTACTTC.

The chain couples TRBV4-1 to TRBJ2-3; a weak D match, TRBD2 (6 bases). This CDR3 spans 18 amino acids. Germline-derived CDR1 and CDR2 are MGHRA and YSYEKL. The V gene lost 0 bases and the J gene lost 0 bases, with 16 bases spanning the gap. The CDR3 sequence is CASSQEVGAGPSTDTQYF. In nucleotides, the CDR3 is TGCGCCAGCAGCCAAGAAGTAGGAGCGGGCCCAAGCACAGATACGCAGTATTTT.

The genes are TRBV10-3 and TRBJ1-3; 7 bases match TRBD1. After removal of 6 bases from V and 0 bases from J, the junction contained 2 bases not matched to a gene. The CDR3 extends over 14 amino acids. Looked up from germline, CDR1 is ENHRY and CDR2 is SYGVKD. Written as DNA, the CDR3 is TGTGCCATCAGCGGGACAGACTCTGGAAACACCATATATTTT. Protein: CAISGTDSGNTIYF.

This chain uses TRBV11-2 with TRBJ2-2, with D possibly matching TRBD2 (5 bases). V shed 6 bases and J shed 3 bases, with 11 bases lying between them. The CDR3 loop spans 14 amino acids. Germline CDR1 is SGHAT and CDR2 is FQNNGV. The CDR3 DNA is TGTGCCAGCAGACGTACTAGGGACACCGGGGAGCTGTTTTTT. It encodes CASRRTRDTGELFF.

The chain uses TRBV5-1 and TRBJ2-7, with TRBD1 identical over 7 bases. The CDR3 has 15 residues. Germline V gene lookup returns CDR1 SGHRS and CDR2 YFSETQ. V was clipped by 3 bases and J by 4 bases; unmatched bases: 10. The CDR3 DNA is TGCGCCAGCAGCTCACCAGACAGGGACCGATACGAGCAGTACTTC. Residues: CASSSPDRDRYEQYF.

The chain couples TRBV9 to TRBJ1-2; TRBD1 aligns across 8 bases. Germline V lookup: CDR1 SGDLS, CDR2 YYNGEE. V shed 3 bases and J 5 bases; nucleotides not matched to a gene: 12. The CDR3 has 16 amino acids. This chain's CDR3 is CASSALFGGQDYGYTF. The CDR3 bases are TGTGCCAGCAGCGCCCTCTTTGGGGGACAGGATTATGGCTACACCTTC.

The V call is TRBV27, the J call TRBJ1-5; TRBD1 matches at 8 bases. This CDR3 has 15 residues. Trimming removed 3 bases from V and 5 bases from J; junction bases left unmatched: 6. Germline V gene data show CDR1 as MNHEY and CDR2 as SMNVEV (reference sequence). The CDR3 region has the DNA TGTGCCAGCAGTTTTGCCAGGGGGCGCGATCAGCCCCAGCATTTT. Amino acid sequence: CASSFARGRDQPQHF.

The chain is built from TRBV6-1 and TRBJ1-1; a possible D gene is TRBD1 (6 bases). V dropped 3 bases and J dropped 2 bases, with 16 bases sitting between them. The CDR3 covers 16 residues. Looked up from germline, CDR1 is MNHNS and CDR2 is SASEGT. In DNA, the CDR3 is TGTGCCAGCAGTGAGGCCCCAGGGGTAGGAAACACTGAAGCTTTCTTT. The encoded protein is CASSEAPGVGNTEAFF.

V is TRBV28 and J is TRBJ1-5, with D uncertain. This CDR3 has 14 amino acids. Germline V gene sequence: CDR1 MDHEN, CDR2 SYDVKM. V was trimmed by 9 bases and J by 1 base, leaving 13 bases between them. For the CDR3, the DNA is TGTGCCAGTCTCGACGGGAGAAGCAATCAGCCCCAGCATTTT. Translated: CASLDGRSNQPQHF.

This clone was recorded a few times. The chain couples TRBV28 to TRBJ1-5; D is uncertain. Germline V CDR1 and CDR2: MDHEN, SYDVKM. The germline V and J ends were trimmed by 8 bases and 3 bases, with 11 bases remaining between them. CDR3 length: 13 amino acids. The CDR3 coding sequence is TGTGCCAGCTACACACCCTCCAATCAGCCCCAGCATTTT. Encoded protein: CASYTPSNQPQHF.

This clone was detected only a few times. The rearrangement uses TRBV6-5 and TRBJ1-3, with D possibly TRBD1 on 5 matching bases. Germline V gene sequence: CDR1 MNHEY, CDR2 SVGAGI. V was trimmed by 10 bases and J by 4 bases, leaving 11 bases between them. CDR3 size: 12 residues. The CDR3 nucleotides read TGTGCCACCACGGGGGTCGGAAACACCATATATTTT. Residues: CATTGVGNTIYF.

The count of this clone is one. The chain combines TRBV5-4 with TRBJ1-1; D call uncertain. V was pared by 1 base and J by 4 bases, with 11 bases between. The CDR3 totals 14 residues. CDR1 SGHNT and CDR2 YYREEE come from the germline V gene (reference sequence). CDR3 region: CASSLSTGSTEAFF. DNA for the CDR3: TGTGCCAGCAGCTTGAGCACGGGGAGCACTGAAGCTTTCTTT.

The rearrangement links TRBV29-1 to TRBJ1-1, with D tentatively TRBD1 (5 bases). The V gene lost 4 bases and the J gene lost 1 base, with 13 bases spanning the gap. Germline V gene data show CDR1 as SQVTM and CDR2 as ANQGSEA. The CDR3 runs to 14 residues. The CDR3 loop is CSVGAAGQNTEAFF. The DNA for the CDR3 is TGCAGCGTTGGGGCGGCGGGGCAGAACACTGAAGCTTTCTTT.

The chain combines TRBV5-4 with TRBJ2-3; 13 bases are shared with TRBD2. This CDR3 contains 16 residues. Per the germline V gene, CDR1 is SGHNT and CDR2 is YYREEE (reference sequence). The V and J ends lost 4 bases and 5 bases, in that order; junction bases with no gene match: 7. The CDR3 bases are TGTGCCAGCAGCCACCACCGGACTAGCGGGGGAGATACGCAGTATTTT. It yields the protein CASSHHRTSGGDTQYF.

The CDR3 DNA sequence: TGTGCCAGCAGTCACAGTAACAGGTCCCCCGGCTACGAGCAGTACTTC. Its protein product is CASSHSNRSPGYEQYF. The chain has TRBV28 and TRBJ2-7, with D possibly matching TRBD1 (5 bases). CDR3 length: 16 amino acids. The germline V and J ends were trimmed by 5 bases and 3 bases, with 20 bases remaining between them. Germline CDR1 reads MDHEN; CDR2 reads SYDVKM.

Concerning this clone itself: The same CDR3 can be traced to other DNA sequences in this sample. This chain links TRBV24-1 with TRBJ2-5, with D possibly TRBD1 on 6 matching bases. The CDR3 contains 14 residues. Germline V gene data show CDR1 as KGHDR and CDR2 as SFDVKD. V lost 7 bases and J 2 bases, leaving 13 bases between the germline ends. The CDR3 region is CATSQGGVQETQYF. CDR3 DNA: TGTGCCACCAGCCAAGGGGGAGTGCAAGAGACCCAGTACTTC.

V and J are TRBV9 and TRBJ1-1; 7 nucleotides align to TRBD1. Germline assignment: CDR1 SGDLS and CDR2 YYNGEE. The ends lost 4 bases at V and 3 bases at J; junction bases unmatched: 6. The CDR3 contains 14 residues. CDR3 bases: TGTGCCAGCAGCCCGGGACAGCAAGACACTGAAGCTTTCTTT. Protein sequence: CASSPGQQDTEAFF.

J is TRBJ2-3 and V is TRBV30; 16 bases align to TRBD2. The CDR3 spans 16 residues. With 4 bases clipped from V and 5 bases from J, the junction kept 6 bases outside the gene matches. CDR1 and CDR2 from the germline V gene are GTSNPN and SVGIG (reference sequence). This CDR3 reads CAWTQGTSGGVDTQYF. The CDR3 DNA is TGTGCCTGGACCCAAGGGACTAGCGGGGGGGTAGATACGCAGTATTTT.

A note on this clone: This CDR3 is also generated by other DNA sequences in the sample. The CDR3 DNA reads TGTGCCAGCAGTTTAGGTCGGAACACTGAAGCTTTCTTT. The encoded protein is CASSLGRNTEAFF. This chain connects TRBV12-3 or TRBV12-4 to TRBJ1-1; D not certain. V dropped 1 base and J dropped 1 base, with 4 bases sitting between them. There are 13 residues in the CDR3.

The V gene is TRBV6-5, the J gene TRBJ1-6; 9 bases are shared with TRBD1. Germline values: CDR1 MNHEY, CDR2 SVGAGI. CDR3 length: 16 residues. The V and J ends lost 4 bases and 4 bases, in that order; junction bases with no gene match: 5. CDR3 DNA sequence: TGTGCCAGCAGTTCGGGACAGGGTTCTTATAATTCACCCCTCCACTTT. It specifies CASSSGQGSYNSPLHF.

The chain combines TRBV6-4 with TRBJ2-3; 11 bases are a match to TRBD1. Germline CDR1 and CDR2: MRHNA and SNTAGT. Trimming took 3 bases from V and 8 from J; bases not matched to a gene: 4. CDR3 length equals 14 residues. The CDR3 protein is CASSDRTGGGTQYF. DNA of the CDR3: TGTGCCAGCAGTGATCGGACAGGGGGCGGTACGCAGTATTTT.

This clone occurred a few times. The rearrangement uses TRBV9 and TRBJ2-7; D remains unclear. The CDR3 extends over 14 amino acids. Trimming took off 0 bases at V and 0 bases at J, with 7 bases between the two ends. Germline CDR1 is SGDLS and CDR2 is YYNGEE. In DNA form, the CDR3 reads TGTGCCAGCAGCGTAGATCACAGCTCCTACGAGCAGTACTTC. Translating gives CASSVDHSSYEQYF.

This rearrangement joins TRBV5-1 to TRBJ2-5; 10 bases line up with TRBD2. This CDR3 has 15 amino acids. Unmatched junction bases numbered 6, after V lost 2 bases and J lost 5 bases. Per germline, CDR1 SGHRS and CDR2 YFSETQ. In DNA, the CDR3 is TGCGCCAGCAGCTTCGGGCTAGCGGGGGTGGAGACCCAGTACTTC. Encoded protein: CASSFGLAGVETQYF.

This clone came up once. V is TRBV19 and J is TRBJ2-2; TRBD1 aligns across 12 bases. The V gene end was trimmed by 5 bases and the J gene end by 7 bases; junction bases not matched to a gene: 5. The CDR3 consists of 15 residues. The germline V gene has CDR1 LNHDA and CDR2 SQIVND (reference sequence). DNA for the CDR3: TGTGCCAGTAGTGGGGACAGGGGGCTCGGCGGGGAGCTGTTTTTT. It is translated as CASSGDRGLGGELFF.

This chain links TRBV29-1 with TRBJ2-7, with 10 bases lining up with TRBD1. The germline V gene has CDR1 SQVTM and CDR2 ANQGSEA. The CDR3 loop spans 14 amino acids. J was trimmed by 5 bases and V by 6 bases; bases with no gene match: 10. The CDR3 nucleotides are TGCAGCGTCTCACCGGGACAGGGGTTCCACGAGCAGTACTTC. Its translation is CSVSPGQGFHEQYF.

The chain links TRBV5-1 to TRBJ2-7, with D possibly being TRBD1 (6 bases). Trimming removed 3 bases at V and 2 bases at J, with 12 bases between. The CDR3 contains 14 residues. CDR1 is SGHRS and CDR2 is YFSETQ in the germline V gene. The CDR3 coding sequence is TGCGCCAGCAGCTATAATCAGGGGCCCTACGAGCAGTACTTC. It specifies CASSYNQGPYEQYF.

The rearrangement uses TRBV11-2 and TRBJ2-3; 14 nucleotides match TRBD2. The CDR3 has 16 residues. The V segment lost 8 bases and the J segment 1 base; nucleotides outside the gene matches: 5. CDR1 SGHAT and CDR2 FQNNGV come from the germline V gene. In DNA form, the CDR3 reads TGTGCCAGCGGACTAGCGGGGGGAGGGGGCACAGATACGCAGTATTTT. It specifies CASGLAGGGGTDTQYF.

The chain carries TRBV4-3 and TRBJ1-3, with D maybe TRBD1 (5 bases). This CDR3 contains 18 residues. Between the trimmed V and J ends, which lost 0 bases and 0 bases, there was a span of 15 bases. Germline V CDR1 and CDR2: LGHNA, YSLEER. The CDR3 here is CASSQEPPQGRSGNTIYF. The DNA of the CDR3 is TGCGCCAGCAGCCAAGAACCCCCGCAGGGCCGCTCTGGAAACACCATATATTTT.

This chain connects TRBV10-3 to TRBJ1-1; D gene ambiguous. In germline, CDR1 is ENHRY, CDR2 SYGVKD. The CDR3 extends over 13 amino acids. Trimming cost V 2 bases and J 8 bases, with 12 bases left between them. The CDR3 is CAISEGQLREAFF. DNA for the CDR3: TGTGCCATCAGTGAGGGGCAGCTTCGGGAAGCTTTCTTT.